The 10 T cell receptor beta chains below were found in one sample sequenced in a study of response to subunit inactivated influenza vaccine. TCRdb analysed the RT-PCR reads with MiXCR anew, one entry per CDR3 protein. This sample has 550,000 to 800,000 distinct CDR3 sequences; approximately 15% occur once, and the top ten carry around 7.3%. The specimen comprised PBMCs from blood, sampled 14 days before vaccination. The receptors stem from a man aged 45-65 years who received an inactivated influenza vaccine.

This clonotype was picked up a small number of times. The chain couples TRBV27 to TRBJ2-1, with TRBD2 as a possible D gene (5 bases). Trimming took 1 base from V and 0 from J, leaving 19 bases between them. Germline V CDR1 and CDR2: MNHEY, SMNVEV (reference sequence). This CDR3 is 19 amino acids long. The CDR3 is CASSLWAAASLSSYNEQFF. As DNA, the CDR3 is TGTGCCAGCAGTTTATGGGCGGCGGCTAGCCTTAGCTCCTACAATGAGCAGTTCTTC.

The rearrangement links TRBV11-2 to TRBJ1-4; tentatively, D is TRBD1 (5 bases). The germline V gene has CDR1 SGHAT and CDR2 FQNNGV. Between the trimmed V and J ends, which lost 8 bases and 4 bases, there was a span of 20 bases. This CDR3 region has 16 residues. CDR3 amino acids: CASCWSFGDHNEKLFF. The DNA for the CDR3 is TGTGCCAGCTGCTGGAGTTTCGGGGACCATAATGAAAAACTGTTTTTT. The full variable domain, with the rest looked up from reference TRBV11-2 and TRBJ1-4, is EAGVAQSPRYKIIEKRQSVAFWCNPISGHATLYWYQQILGQGPKLLIQFQNNGVVDDSQLPKDRFSAERLKGVDSTLKIQPAKLEDSAVYLCASCWSFGDHNEKLFFGSGTQLSVL.

This clonotype turned up a few times. The chain recombines TRBV4-1 with TRBJ1-5; D gene ambiguous. This CDR3 region has 13 residues. Germline loops: CDR1 MGHRA, CDR2 YSYEKL. V was cut by 1 base and J by 9 bases, with 10 bases left in between. CDR3 sequence reads: CASSQVTLGPQHF. As DNA, the CDR3 is TGCGCCAGCAGCCAAGTCACCTTGGGGCCCCAGCATTTT.

There are a few counts of this clonotype. In DNA form, the CDR3 reads TGTGCCAGCATTGTGCGCGGGGGGATTGGCGGGGAGCTGTTTTTT. As protein: CASIVRGGIGGELFF. The V and J genes are TRBV9 and TRBJ2-2; 8 nucleotides match TRBD2. The CDR3 extends over 15 amino acids. Per germline, CDR1 SGDLS and CDR2 YYNGEE. With 6 bases clipped from V and 7 bases from J, the junction kept 11 bases outside the gene matches.

V is TRBV15 and J is TRBJ2-3; D gene ambiguous. The CDR3 covers 13 residues. Between the trimmed V and J ends, which lost 9 bases and 1 base, there was a span of 11 bases. Germline V CDR1 and CDR2: LNHNV, YYDKDF (reference sequence). The CDR3 sequence: CATKAFRTDTQYF. In nucleotides, the CDR3 is TGTGCCACGAAGGCTTTTCGCACAGATACGCAGTATTTT.

This clonotype was seen only a few times. The V and J genes are TRBV11-2 and TRBJ2-2; D tentatively reads TRBD1 or TRBD2 (5 bases each). The CDR3 is 14 residues long. Trimming shortened V by 5 bases and J by 6 bases, and 13 bases separated the two germline ends. Germline CDR1 is SGHAT and CDR2 is FQNNGV. The CDR3 here is CASSTVRDPGELFF. CDR3 DNA sequence: TGTGCCAGCAGCACTGTGAGGGACCCCGGGGAGCTGTTTTTT.

The gene calls are TRBV7-2 and TRBJ1-1; D not resolved. This CDR3 has 12 amino acids. V lost 2 bases, J lost 3 bases, and 4 bases lay in between. Germline loops: CDR1 SGHTA, CDR2 FQGNSA. The CDR3 DNA sequence: TGTGCCAGCAGCTTACTGGACACTGAAGCTTTCTTT. Translation: CASSLLDTEAFF. Full variable domain (outside the CDR3, taken from reference TRBV7-2 and TRBJ1-1): GAGVSQSPSNKVTEKGKDVELRCDPISGHTALYWYRQSLGQGLEFLIYFQGNSAPDKSGLPSDRFSAERTGGSVSTLTIQRTQQEDSAVYLCASSLLDTEAFFGQGTRLTVV.

This rearrangement joins TRBV6-2 or TRBV6-3 to TRBJ1-1, with a tentative D call TRBD1 (5 bases). The CDR3 has 13 residues. The V end was cut by 7 bases, the J end by 4 bases, with 13 bases between. The germline gives CDR1 MNHEY, CDR2 SVGEGT. CDR3 protein: CASIAGGSTEAFF. Written as DNA, the CDR3 is TGTGCCAGCATAGCGGGGGGGAGCACTGAAGCTTTCTTT.

The DNA for the CDR3 is TGCGCCAGCAGTGATGAGGCAGGGGCCTACAATGAGCAGTTCTTC. As protein: CASSDEAGAYNEQFF. The chain carries TRBV10-2 and TRBJ2-1; possible D gene TRBD1, 6 bases. The CDR3 has 15 amino acids. Trimming shortened V by 3 bases and J by 2 bases, and 11 bases separated the two germline ends. CDR1 and CDR2 (germline): WSHSY, SAAADI.

This clonotype has only a few counts. The V and J genes are TRBV5-4 and TRBJ2-2, with D unclear. The germline V and J ends were trimmed by 2 bases and 4 bases, with 12 bases remaining between them. Germline assignment: CDR1 SGHNT and CDR2 YYREEE (reference sequence). The CDR3 is 15 amino acids. CDR3 amino acids: CASSFWQVTTGELFF. The CDR3 DNA reads as TGTGCCAGCAGCTTTTGGCAGGTTACCACCGGGGAGCTGTTTTTT.